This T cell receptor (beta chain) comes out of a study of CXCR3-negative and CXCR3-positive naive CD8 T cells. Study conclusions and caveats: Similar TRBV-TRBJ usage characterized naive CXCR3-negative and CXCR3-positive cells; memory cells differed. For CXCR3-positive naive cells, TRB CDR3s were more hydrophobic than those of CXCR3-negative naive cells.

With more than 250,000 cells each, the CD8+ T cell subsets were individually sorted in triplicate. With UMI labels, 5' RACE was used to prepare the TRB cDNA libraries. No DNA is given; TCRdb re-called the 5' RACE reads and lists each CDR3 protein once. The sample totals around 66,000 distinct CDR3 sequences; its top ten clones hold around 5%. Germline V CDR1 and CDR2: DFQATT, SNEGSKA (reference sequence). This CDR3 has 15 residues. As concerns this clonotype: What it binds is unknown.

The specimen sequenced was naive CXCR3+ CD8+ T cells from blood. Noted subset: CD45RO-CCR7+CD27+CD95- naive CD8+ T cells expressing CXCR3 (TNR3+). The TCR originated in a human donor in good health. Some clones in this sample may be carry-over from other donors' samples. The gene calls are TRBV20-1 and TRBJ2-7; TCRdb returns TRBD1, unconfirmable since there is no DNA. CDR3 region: CSARKRQGLSYEQYF.